These 23 T cell receptor beta chains were sequenced from one sample in a study of blood T cells in healthy people across ages. The use of a sample-barcoded 5' primer and a J-beta primer mix characterized a second PCR of about 7 to 12 cycles. TCRdb itself ran the 5' RACE reads through MiXCR, one entry per CDR3 protein. The sample has hundreds of thousands of distinct CDR3 sequences, about 62% seen once. The sequencing input was blood. Receptor source: a man aged 25-45 years in good health.

In its sample, this clonotype was seen once. The V gene is TRBV5-1, the J gene TRBJ1-2, with TRBD1 as a possible D gene (6 bases). CDR1 is SGHRS and CDR2 is YFSETQ in the germline V gene. This CDR3 is 14 amino acids long. V was trimmed by 3 bases and J by 8 bases, leaving 17 bases between them. CDR3 in DNA: TGCGCCAGCAGCTCGCGGACAGAAAAAGGGGGCTACACCTTC. This sequence encodes CASSSRTEKGGYTF.

The chain carries TRBV7-2 and TRBJ1-4; no clear D. The V end lost 2 bases, the J end lost 7 bases, and 8 bases lay between the germline ends. The CDR3 consists of 13 residues. Germline-derived CDR1 and CDR2 are SGHTA and FQGNSA. The CDR3 nucleotides are TGTGCCAGCAGCTTAACCTGGGGTGAAAAACTGTTTTTT. It specifies CASSLTWGEKLFF. Supplemented by reference TRBV7-2 and TRBJ1-4, the full variable domain reads GAGVSQSPSNKVTEKGKDVELRCDPISGHTALYWYRQSLGQGLEFLIYFQGNSAPDKSGLPSDRFSAERTGGSVSTLTIQRTQQEDSAVYLCASSLTWGEKLFFGSGTQLSVL.

This clonotype came up a few times. This chain uses TRBV21-1 with TRBJ1-4; TRBD1 is the table's D call, not checked against the DNA. TRBV21-1 is a recognized pseudogene. CDR3 size: 17 residues. The CDR3 reads CASSKVSGRQGSEKLFF. The CDR3 DNA follows: TGTGCCAGCAGCAAAGTATCAGGGAGACAGGGGAGTGAAAAACTGTTTTTT.

The DNA of the CDR3 is TGCAGCGTGAGGAACACTGAAGCTTTCTTT. Its translation is CSVRNTEAFF. V and J are TRBV29-1 and TRBJ1-1, with D hard to call. CDR1 is SQVTM and CDR2 is ANQGSEA in the germline V gene. The CDR3 has 10 amino acids. Trimming removed 6 bases at V and 1 base at J, with 3 bases between.

The genes are TRBV18 and TRBJ1-2; possible D gene TRBD1, 5 bases. V lost 0 bases and J lost 10, with 12 bases in between. Germline V gene sequence: CDR1 KGHSH, CDR2 LQKENI. The CDR3 has 13 residues. CDR3 bases: TGTGCCAGCTCACCACCGGTGGGCAGGGCCTACACCTTC. Translating it yields CASSPPVGRAYTF.

J is TRBJ2-3 and V is TRBV11-1; D might be TRBD2 (5 bases). V lost 7 bases to trimming and J lost 2 bases, with 16 bases between them. The CDR3 covers 15 residues. CDR1 is SGHAT and CDR2 is FQDESV in the germline V gene (reference sequence). The CDR3 nucleotides read TGTGCCAGCACCCGGGCGTCGGAGGACACAGATACGCAGTATTTT. It encodes CASTRASEDTDTQYF.

This clonotype was found a few times. J is TRBJ1-2 and V is TRBV7-9; D not certain. CDR1 and CDR2 from the germline V gene are SEHNR and FQNEAQ (reference sequence). V was clipped by 5 bases and J by 7 bases, with 5 bases between them. This CDR3 has 10 amino acids. The DNA of the CDR3 is TGTGCCAGCAGCGAGGTTGGCTACACCTTC. Translated, it gives CASSEVGYTF.

V usage is TRBV20-1 and J usage is TRBJ2-1; D might be TRBD2 (6 bases). V was cut by 5 bases and J by 6 bases, with 20 bases left in between. The CDR3 has 15 amino acids. Germline assignment: CDR1 DFQATT and CDR2 SNEGSKA (reference sequence). CDR3 bases: TGCAGTGCTGGGAGCCCCTATCGGGGGATCAATGAGCAGTTCTTC. Its protein is CSAGSPYRGINEQFF.

This chain uses TRBV7-8 with TRBJ2-7, with no clear D. The germline V gene encodes CDR1 SGHVS and CDR2 FQNEAQ. The CDR3 runs to 15 residues. V lost 4 bases to trimming and J lost 2 bases, with 15 bases between them. The CDR3 loop is CASSSTTGRTYEQYF. In nucleotides, the CDR3 is TGTGCCAGCAGCTCCACGACGGGCCGGACCTACGAGCAGTACTTC.

This chain links TRBV9 with TRBJ2-7, with TRBD2 matching 8 bases. V was clipped by 0 bases and J by 2 bases; unmatched bases: 7. Germline lookup yields CDR1 SGDLS and CDR2 YYNGEE. The CDR3 extends over 16 amino acids. For the CDR3, the DNA is TGTGCCAGCAGCGTAGGGGTAGCGGGACGGACCTACGAGCAGTACTTC. Amino acid sequence: CASSVGVAGRTYEQYF. Supplemented by reference TRBV9 and TRBJ2-7, the full variable domain reads DSGVTQTPKHLITATGQRVTLRCSPRSGDLSVYWYQQSLDQGLQFLIQYYNGEERAKGNILERFSAQQFPDLHSELNLSSLELGDSALYFCASSVGVAGRTYEQYFGPGTRLTVT.

The chain has TRBV9 and TRBJ2-1, with TRBD1 matching over 7 bases. Trimming cost V 2 bases and J 4 bases; bases outside gene matches: 12. The CDR3 covers 17 residues. Germline CDR1 and CDR2: SGDLS and YYNGEE. The DNA for the CDR3 is TGTGCCAGCAGCGTCTTGTCGGGACAGCTTTATTACAATGAGCAGTTCTTC. It specifies CASSVLSGQLYYNEQFF.

This clonotype was detected a few times. This chain uses TRBV12-3 or TRBV12-4 with TRBJ2-5; D is uncertain. The V gene lost 3 bases and the J gene lost 5 bases, with 10 bases spanning the gap. This CDR3 region has 13 residues. The CDR3 spells CASSLSQVETQYF. The CDR3 bases are TGTGCCAGCAGTTTGAGCCAGGTGGAGACCCAGTACTTC.

This chain joins TRBV20-1 and TRBJ2-7; 8 positions agree with TRBD1. This CDR3 is built from 13 residues. V trimming: 2 bases; J trimming: 4 bases; junction bases outside the gene matches: 4. Germline V gene data show CDR1 as DFQATT and CDR2 as SNEGSKA (reference sequence). This CDR3 is CSARNQGAYEQYF. As DNA, the CDR3 is TGCAGTGCTAGAAATCAGGGGGCGTACGAGCAGTACTTC.

The gene calls are TRBV12-3 or TRBV12-4 and TRBJ2-2, with D tentatively TRBD1 (7 bases). Trimming pared 6 bases from V and 3 bases from J, leaving 14 bases between. CDR3 length: 15 residues. CDR3 amino acids: CASRAGGSYTGELFF. CDR3 bases: TGTGCCAGCAGGGCAGGGGGGAGTTACACCGGGGAGCTGTTTTTT.

V usage is TRBV6-1 and J usage is TRBJ1-2; a weak D match, TRBD1 (5 bases). Germline V gene lookup returns CDR1 MNHNS and CDR2 SASEGT. This CDR3 region has 15 residues. Trimming shortened V by 6 bases and J by 4 bases, and 18 bases separated the two germline ends. The CDR3 region has the DNA TGTGCCAGCAGCGAGGGGCGGGGCAGACCCTATGGCTACACCTTC. It codes for CASSEGRGRPYGYTF.

CDR3 protein: CASSQSIVETQYF. DNA of the CDR3: TGTGCCAGCAGCCAATCCATCGTGGAGACCCAGTACTTC. This chain connects TRBV3-1 to TRBJ2-5; D gene unclear. V lost 2 bases and J lost 5, with 9 bases in between. This CDR3 contains 13 residues. From germline, CDR1 is LGHDT and CDR2 YNNKEL (reference sequence).

This clonotype turned up a few times. The gene calls are TRBV9 and TRBJ2-3; D is uncertain. The CDR3 loop spans 14 amino acids. Trimming took off 3 bases at V and 2 bases at J, with 10 bases between the two ends. Germline lookup yields CDR1 SGDLS and CDR2 YYNGEE. Here the CDR3 DNA reads TGTGCCAGCAGCGGTCGTGGCTTCACAGATACGCAGTATTTT. Amino acid sequence: CASSGRGFTDTQYF.

This chain uses TRBV7-9 with TRBJ2-7, with a possible D match to TRBD2 (5 bases). Between the trimmed V and J ends, which lost 5 bases and 5 bases, there was a span of 13 bases. The CDR3 loop spans 13 amino acids. Germline V lookup: CDR1 SEHNR, CDR2 FQNEAQ (reference sequence). The CDR3 loop is CASSPLAPHEQYF. CDR3 bases: TGTGCCAGCAGCCCCCTAGCTCCCCACGAGCAGTACTTC.

The CDR3 protein is CASKSGGGYEQYF. For the CDR3, the DNA is TGCGCCAGCAAAAGCGGAGGTGGGTACGAGCAGTACTTC. The chain combines TRBV5-1 with TRBJ2-5, with a tentative D call TRBD2 (5 bases). The J call may be wrong; the DNA end is better matched by TRBJ2-7. CDR3 length: 13 amino acids. CDR1 and CDR2 (germline): SGHRS, YFSETQ.

This clonotype was observed a handful of times. The chain links TRBV29-1 to TRBJ2-7; D unresolved. V was trimmed by 6 bases and J by 5 bases, leaving 5 bases between them. Per germline, CDR1 SQVTM and CDR2 ANQGSEA. The CDR3 is made up of 9 amino acids. CDR3 DNA: TGCAGCGTGGCTAACGAGCAGTACTTC. Residues: CSVANEQYF.

This CDR3 reads CASSQERVANEKLFF. The DNA for the CDR3 is TGTGCCAGCAGCCAAGAGAGGGTCGCTAATGAAAAACTGTTTTTT. The chain combines TRBV3-1 with TRBJ1-4; D ambiguous. The V end was cut by 0 bases, the J end by 3 bases, with 8 bases between. Germline CDR1 LGHDT, CDR2 YNNKEL (reference sequence). The CDR3 has 15 residues.

The gene calls are TRBV14 and TRBJ2-3; 12 bases are shared with TRBD2. The germline CDR1 and CDR2 sequences are SGHDN and FVKESK. The CDR3 loop spans 16 amino acids. After removal of 5 bases from V and 1 base from J, the junction contained 4 bases not matched to a gene. CDR3 coding DNA: TGTGCCAGCAGCACGACTAGCGGGAGCCGCACAGATACGCAGTATTTT. This gives the protein CASSTTSGSRTDTQYF.

The chain couples TRBV6-5 to TRBJ1-3; no clear D gene. The CDR3 is 15 amino acids. Germline V gene sequence: CDR1 MNHEY, CDR2 SVGAGI. V gave up 6 bases and J gave up 2 bases, with 14 bases separating them. CDR3 bases: TGTGCCAGCAGAGCCCGTATAACAGCTGGAAACACCATATATTTT. Residues: CASRARITAGNTIYF.